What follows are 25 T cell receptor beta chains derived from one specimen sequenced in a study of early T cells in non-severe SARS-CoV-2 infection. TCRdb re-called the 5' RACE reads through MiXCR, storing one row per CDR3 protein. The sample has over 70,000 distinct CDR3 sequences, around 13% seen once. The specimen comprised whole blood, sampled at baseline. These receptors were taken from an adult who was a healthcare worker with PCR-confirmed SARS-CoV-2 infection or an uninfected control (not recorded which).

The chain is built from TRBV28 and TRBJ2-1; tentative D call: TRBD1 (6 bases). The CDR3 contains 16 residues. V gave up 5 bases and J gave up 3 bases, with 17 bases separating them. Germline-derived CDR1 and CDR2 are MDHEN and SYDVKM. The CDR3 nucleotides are TGTGCCAGCAGTCAGGGGTCCGCGGGCTACTACAATGAGCAGTTCTTC. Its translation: CASSQGSAGYYNEQFF. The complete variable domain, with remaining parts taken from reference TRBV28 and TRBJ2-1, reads DVKVTQSSRYLVKRTGEKVFLECVQDMDHENMFWYRQDPGLGLRLIYFSYDVKMKEKGDIPEGYSVSREKKERFSLILESASTNQTSMYLCASSQGSAGYYNEQFFGPGTRLTVL.

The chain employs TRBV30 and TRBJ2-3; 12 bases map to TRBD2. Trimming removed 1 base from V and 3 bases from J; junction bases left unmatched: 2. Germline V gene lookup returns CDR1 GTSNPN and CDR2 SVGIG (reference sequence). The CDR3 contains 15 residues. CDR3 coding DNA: TGTGCCTGGAGTGGACTAGCGGGAGATACAGATACGCAGTATTTT. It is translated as CAWSGLAGDTDTQYF. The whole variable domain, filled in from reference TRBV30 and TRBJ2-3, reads SQTIHQWPATLVQPVGSPLSLECTVEGTSNPNLYWYRQAAGRGLQLLFYSVGIGQISSEVPQNLSASRPQDRQFILSSKKLLLSDSGFYLCAWSGLAGDTDTQYFGPGTRLTVL.

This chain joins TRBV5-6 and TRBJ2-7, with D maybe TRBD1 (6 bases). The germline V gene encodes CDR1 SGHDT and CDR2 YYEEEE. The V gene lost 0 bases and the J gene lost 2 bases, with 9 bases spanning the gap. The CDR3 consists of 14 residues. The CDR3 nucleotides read TGTGCCAGCAGCTTGGGGGACAACACCTACGAGCAGTACTTC. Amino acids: CASSLGDNTYEQYF.

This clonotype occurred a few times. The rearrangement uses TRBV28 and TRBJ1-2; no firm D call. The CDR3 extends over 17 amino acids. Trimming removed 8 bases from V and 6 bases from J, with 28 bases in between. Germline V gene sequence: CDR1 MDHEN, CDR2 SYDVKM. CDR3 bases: TGTGCCAGCTTCCACAACCCCCGCGGGCCGCGGCGGGATGGCTACACCTTC. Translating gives CASFHNPRGPRRDGYTF.

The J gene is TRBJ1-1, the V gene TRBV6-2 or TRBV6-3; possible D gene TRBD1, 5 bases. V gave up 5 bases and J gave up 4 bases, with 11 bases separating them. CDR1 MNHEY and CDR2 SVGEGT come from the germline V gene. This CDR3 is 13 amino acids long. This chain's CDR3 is CASSLQVSTEAFF. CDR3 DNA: TGTGCCAGCAGTCTACAGGTTAGCACTGAAGCTTTCTTT.

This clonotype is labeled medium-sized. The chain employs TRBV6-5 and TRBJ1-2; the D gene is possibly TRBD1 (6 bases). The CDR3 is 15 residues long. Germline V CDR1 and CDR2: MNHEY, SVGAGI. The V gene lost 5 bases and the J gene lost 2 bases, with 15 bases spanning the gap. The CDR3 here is CASSPWDKPNYGYTF. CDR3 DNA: TGTGCCAGCAGTCCTTGGGACAAGCCCAACTATGGCTACACCTTC.

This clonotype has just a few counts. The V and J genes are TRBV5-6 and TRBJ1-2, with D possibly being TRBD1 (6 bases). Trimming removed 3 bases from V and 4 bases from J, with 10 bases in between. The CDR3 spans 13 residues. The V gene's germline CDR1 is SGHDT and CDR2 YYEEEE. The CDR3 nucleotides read TGTGCCAGCAGCTCCGACAGGTTCTATGGCTACACCTTC. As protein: CASSSDRFYGYTF. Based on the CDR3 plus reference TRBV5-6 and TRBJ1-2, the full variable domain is DAGVTQSPTHLIKTRGQQVTLRCSPKSGHDTVSWYQQALGQGPQFIFQYYEEEERQRGNFPDRFSGHQFPNYSSELNVNALLLGDSALYLCASSSDRFYGYTFGSGTRLTVV.

The CDR3 reads CASSLRAFEKLFF. The CDR3 nucleotides read TGTGCCAGCAGCCTACGAGCTTTTGAAAAACTGTTTTTT. The rearrangement links TRBV3-1 to TRBJ1-4; D uncertain. The CDR3 consists of 13 residues. CDR1 and CDR2 (germline): LGHDT, YNNKEL (reference sequence). The V end was cut by 4 bases, the J end by 7 bases, with 10 bases between.

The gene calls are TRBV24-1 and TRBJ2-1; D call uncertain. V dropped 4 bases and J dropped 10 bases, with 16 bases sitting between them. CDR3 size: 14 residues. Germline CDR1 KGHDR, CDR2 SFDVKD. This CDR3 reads CATSDSRRRREQFF. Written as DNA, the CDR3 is TGTGCCACCAGTGACTCCAGACGCCGGCGGGAGCAGTTCTTC.

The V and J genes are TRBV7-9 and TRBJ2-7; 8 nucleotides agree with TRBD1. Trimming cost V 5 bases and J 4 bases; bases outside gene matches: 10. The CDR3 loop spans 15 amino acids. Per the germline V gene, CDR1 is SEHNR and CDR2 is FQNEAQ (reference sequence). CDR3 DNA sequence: TGTGCCAGCAGCCGCGCCGGGACAGGACCATACGAGCAGTACTTC. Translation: CASSRAGTGPYEQYF.

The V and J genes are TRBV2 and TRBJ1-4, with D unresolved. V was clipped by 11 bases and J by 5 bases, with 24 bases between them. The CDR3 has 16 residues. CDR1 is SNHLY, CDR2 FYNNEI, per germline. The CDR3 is CAHSDIGTEGNEKLFF. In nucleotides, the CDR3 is TGTGCCCACAGCGACATAGGTACCGAAGGAAATGAAAAACTGTTTTTT.

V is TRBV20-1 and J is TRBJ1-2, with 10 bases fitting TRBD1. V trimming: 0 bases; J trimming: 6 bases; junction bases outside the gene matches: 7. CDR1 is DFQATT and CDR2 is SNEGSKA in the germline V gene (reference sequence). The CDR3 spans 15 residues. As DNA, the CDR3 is TGCAGTGCTAGAGATAGACAGGGGGCTACGGATGGCTACACCTTC. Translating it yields CSARDRQGATDGYTF.

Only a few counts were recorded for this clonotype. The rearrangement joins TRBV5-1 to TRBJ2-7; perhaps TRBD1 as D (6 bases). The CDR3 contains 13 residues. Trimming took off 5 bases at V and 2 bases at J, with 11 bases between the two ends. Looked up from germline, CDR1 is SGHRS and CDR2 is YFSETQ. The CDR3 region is CASSSQGPYEQYF. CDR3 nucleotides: TGCGCCAGCAGTTCCCAGGGGCCCTACGAGCAGTACTTC.

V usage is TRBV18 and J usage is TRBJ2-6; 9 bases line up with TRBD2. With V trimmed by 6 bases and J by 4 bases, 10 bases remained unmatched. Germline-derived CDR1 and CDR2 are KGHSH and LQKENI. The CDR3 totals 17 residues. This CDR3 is CASSPTSGSPGANVLTF. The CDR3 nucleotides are TGTGCCAGCTCCCCCACTAGCGGGTCTCCCGGGGCCAACGTCCTGACTTTC.

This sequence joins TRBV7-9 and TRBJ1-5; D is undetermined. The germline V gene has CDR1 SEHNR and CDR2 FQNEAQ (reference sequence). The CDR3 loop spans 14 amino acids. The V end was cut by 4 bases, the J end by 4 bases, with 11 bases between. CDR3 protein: CASSSDGPNQPQHF. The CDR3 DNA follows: TGTGCCAGCAGCTCGGACGGTCCAAATCAGCCCCAGCATTTT.

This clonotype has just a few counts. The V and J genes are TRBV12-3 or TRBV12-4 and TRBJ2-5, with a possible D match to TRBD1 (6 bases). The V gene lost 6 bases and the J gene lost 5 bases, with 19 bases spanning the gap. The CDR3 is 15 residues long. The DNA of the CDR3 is TGTGCCAGCAGCTACTATCAGGGGATGGGGGAGACCCAGTACTTC. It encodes CASSYYQGMGETQYF.

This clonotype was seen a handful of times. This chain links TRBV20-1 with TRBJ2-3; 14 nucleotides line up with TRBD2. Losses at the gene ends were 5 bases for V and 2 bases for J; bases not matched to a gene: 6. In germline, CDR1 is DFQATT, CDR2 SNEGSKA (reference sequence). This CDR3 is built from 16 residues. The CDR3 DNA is TGCAGTGCTCCGGGACTAGCGGGAGAGTTCACAGATACGCAGTATTTT. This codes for CSAPGLAGEFTDTQYF.

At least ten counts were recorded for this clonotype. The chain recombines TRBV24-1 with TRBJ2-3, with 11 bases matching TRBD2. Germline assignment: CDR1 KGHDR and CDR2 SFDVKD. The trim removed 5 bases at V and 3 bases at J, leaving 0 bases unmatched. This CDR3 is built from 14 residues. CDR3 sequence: CATSGLAGTDTQYF. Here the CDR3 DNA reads TGTGCCACCAGTGGACTAGCGGGGACAGATACGCAGTATTTT.

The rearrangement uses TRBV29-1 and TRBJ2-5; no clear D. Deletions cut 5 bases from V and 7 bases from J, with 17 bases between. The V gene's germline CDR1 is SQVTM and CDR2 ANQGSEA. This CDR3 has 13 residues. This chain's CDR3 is CSVLYQDAGTQYF. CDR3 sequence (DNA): TGCAGCGTTCTTTATCAGGACGCCGGGACCCAGTACTTC.

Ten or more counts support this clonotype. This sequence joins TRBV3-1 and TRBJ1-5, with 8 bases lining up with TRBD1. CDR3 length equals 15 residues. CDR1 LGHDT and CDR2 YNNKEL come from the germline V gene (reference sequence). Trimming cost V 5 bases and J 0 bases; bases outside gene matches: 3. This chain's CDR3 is CASSRTGYSNQPQHF. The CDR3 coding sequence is TGTGCCAGCAGCAGGACAGGGTATAGCAATCAGCCCCAGCATTTT. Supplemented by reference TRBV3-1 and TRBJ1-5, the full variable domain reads DTAVSQTPKYLVTQMGNDKSIKCEQNLGHDTMYWYKQDSKKFLKIMFSYNNKELIINETVPNRFSPKSPDKAHLNLHINSLELGDSAVYFCASSRTGYSNQPQHFGDGTRLSIL.

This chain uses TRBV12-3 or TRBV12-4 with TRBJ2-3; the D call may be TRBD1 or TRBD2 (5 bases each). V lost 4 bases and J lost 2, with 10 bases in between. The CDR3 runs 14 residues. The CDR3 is CASSWGRVTDTQYF. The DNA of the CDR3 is TGTGCCAGCAGTTGGGGGAGAGTCACAGATACGCAGTATTTT.

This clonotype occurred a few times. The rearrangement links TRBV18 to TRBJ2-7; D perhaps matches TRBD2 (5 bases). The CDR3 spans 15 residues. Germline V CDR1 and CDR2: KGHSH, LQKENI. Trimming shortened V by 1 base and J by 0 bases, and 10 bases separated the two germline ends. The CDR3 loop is CASSPRAGNSYEQYF. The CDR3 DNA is TGTGCCAGCTCACCACGTGCGGGCAACTCCTACGAGCAGTACTTC. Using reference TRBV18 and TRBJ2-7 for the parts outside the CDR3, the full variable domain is NAGVMQNPRHLVRRRGQEARLRCSPMKGHSHVYWYRQLPEEGLKFMVYLQKENIIDESGMPKERFSAEFPKEGPSILRIQQVVRGDSAAYFCASSPRAGNSYEQYFGPGTRLTVT.

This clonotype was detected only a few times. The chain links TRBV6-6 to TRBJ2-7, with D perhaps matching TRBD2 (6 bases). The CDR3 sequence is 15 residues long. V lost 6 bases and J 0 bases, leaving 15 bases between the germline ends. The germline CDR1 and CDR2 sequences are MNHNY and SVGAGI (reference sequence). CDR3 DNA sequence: TGTGCCAGCAGCCTAGCCCCGGGACTCTCCTACGAGCAGTACTTC. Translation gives CASSLAPGLSYEQYF.

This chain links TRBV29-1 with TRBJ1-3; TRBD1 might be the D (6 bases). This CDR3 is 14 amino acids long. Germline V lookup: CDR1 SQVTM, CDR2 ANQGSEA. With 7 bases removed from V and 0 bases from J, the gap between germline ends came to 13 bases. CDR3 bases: TGCAGCGCCCGACAGGCGACCTCTGGAAACACCATATATTTT. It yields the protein CSARQATSGNTIYF. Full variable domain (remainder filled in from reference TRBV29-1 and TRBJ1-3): SAVISQKPSRDICQRGTSLTIQCQVDSQVTMMFWYRQQPGQSLTLIATANQGSEATYESGFVIDKFPISRPNLTFSTLTVSNMSPEDSSIYLCSARQATSGNTIYFGEGSWLTVV.

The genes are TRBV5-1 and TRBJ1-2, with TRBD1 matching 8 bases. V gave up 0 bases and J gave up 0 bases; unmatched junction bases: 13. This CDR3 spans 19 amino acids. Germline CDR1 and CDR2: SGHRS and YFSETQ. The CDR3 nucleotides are TGCGCCAGCAGCTTGGCATCCATTGGACAGGGCTCGACTAACTATGGCTACACCTTC. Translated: CASSLASIGQGSTNYGYTF. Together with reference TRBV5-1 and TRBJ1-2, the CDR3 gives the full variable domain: KAGVTQTPRYLIKTRGQQVTLSCSPISGHRSVSWYQQTPGQGLQFLFEYFSETQRNKGNFPGRFSGRQFSNSRSEMNVSTLELGDSALYLCASSLASIGQGSTNYGYTFGSGTRLTVV.